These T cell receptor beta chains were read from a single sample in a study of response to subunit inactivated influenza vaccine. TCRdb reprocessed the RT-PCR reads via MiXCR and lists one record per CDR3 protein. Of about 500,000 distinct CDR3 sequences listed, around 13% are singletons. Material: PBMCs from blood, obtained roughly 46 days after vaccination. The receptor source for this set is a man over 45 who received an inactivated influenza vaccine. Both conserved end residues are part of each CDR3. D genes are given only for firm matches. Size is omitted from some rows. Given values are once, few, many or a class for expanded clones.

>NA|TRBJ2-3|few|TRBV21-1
CASSKADGGDTQYF
TGTGCCAGCAGCAAGGCGGACGGGGGAGATACGCAGTATTTT
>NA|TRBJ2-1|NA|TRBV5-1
CASNSGPSAQGEQFF
TGCGCCAGCAATTCTGGGCCTAGCGCGCAAGGTGAGCAGTTCTTC
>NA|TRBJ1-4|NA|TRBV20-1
CGLTETNEKLFF
TGCGGCCTGACAGAGACTAATGAAAAACTGTTTTTT
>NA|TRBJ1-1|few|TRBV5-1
CASSFVSMNTEAFF
TGCGCCAGCAGCTTTGTGTCCATGAACACTGAAGCTTTCTTT
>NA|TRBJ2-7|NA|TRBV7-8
CASSLGSDTSYEQYF
TGTGCCAGCAGCTTAGGGTCAGATACATCCTACGAGCAGTACTTC
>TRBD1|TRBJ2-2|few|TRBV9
CASSVGGGDTGELFF
TGTGCCAGCAGCGTAGGAGGGGGCGACACCGGGGAGCTGTTTTTT
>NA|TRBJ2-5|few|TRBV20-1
CSARVGFLRTPETQYF
TGCAGTGCTAGAGTCGGGTTTTTGCGAACCCCAGAGACCCAGTACTTC
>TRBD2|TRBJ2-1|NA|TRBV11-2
CASSSSGGGYNEQFF
TGTGCCAGCAGCTCTAGCGGGGGGGGGTACAATGAGCAGTTCTTC
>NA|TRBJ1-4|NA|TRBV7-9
CASSLSGGWPQF
TGTGCCAGCAGCTTATCGGGCGGCTGGCCCCAATTT
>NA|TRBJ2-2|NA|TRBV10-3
CAISEFETAGTGELFF
TGTGCCATCAGTGAGTTCGAGACAGCCGGCACCGGGGAGCTGTTTTTT
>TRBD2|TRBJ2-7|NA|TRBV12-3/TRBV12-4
CASSFWASGSYEQYF
TGTGCCAGCAGTTTCTGGGCTAGCGGGTCCTACGAGCAGTACTTC
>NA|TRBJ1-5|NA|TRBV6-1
CASSEQGAGNQPQHF
TGTGCCAGCAGTGAACAGGGAGCGGGCAATCAGCCCCAGCATTTT
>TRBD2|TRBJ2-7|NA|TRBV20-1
CSALAGGYEQYF
TGCAGTGCCCTAGCGGGAGGCTACGAGCAGTACTTC
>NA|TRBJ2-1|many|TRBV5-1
CASRLSLAPGSTYNEQFF
TGCGCCAGCAGACTCAGTCTCGCCCCAGGGTCCACCTACAATGAGCAGTTCTTC
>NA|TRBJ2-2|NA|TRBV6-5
CASSYSLGARVGELFF
TGTGCCAGCAGTTACTCGTTGGGGGCTCGAGTTGGGGAGCTGTTTTTT
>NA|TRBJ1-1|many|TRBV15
CATSPRLGLTNTEAFF
TGTGCCACCAGCCCTCGTTTAGGACTTACGAACACTGAAGCTTTCTTT
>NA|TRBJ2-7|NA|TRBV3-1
CASSQVSKISYEQYF
TGTGCCAGCAGCCAGGTCAGCAAAATTTCCTACGAGCAGTACTTC
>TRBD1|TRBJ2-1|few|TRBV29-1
CSVGQGVNEQFF
TGCAGCGTTGGACAGGGCGTCAATGAGCAGTTCTTC
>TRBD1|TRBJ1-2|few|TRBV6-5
CASSYFIFGTADNYGYTF
TGTGCCAGCAGTTACTTTATCTTTGGGACAGCAGATAACTATGGCTACACCTTC
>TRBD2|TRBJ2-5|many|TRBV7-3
CASSSGLAGVETQYF
TGTGCCAGCAGCTCGGGACTAGCGGGAGTAGAGACCCAGTACTTC
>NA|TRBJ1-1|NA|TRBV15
CATSRGNKNTEAFF
TGTGCCACCAGCAGAGGGAACAAGAACACTGAAGCTTTCTTT
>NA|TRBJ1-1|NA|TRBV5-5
CASSLLTANTEAFF
TGTGCCAGCAGCTTGTTGACAGCCAACACTGAAGCTTTCTTT
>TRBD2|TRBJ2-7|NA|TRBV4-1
CASSQGAPTSGFSYEQYF
TGCGCCAGCAGCCAAGGGGCCCCTACTAGCGGTTTCTCCTACGAGCAGTACTTC
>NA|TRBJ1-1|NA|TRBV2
CASKMGGSVTEAFF
TGTGCCAGCAAGATGGGGGGGTCTGTCACTGAAGCTTTCTTT
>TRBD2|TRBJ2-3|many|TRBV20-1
CSARRAGVPDTQYF
TGCAGTGCTAGGAGAGCGGGAGTCCCAGATACGCAGTATTTT
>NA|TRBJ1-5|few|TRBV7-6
CASSLGSGIGQPQHF
TGTGCCAGCAGCTTAGGGTCAGGGATTGGGCAGCCCCAGCATTTT
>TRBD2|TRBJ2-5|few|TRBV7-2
CASSGRTSGRRETQYF
TGTGCCAGCAGCGGAAGGACTAGCGGGAGACGGGAGACCCAGTACTTC
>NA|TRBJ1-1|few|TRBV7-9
CASRSALLPGQNTEAFF
TGTGCCAGCAGATCCGCCCTGTTACCCGGGCAGAACACTGAAGCTTTCTTT
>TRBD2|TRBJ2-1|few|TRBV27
CASSLYSLAGRSYNEQFF
TGTGCCAGCAGTTTATACTCTCTAGCGGGACGGAGCTACAATGAGCAGTTCTTC